This TCR beta chain was captured in a study of blood T cell repertoires in COVID-19. Trimming removed 0 bases from V and 6 bases from J, with 7 bases in between. The CDR3 is 13 amino acids. The germline V gene has CDR1 SGHRS and CDR2 YFSETQ. Sequencing was performed with immunoSEQ multiplex PCR; in TCRdb, only in-frame clones are kept and a portion is missing. The table has approximately 120,000 clones, 79% seen once. This clone was observed a few times. The V gene is TRBV5-1, the J gene TRBJ1-5; D is unresolved. The sequenced sample consisted of peripheral blood. The TCR originated in a man between 40 and 49 years old with active or convalescent COVID-19. CDR3 sequence reads: CASSLDPGQPQHF. The CDR3 DNA reads TGCGCCAGCAGCTTGGATCCGGGTCAGCCCCAGCATTTT.